This record covers a single T cell receptor beta chain. The antigen is not known. Mismatch with germline at one junction end may stem from a read error. This sample is drawn from a study of CD8+CD57+ T cells in acquired aplastic anemia. General study points: Researchers report that around 29 CD8+ CDR3 sequences appeared in both patients and controls.

The TCR beta profiling, which covered VDJ combination and CDR3 sequence, was carried out using genomic DNA as the template. Each CDR3 protein is one row after TCRdb ran MiXCR on the reads. This sample has around 250,000 distinct CDR3 sequences; 70% to 85% occur once, and the top ten carry approximately 42%. CDR1 and CDR2 from the germline V gene are SNHLY and FYNNEI. The CDR3 sequence is 13 residues long. In patients chosen for sequencing, flow cytometry had shown CD8+CD57+ cell expansion. Among the patients, all had severe acquired aplastic anemia. Patients had undergone no therapy by the time their blood was sampled.

Material: sorted CD4+, CD8+, or CD8+CD57+ T cells (not recorded which) from PBMCs. The chain has TRBV2 and TRBJ2-3; D might be TRBD2 (7 bases). This TCR derives from a human donor with aplastic anemia. The CDR3 DNA reads as TGTGCCAGCAGACAGGGACTAACGGGAAGTCAGTCTTTT. It yields the protein CASRQGLTGSQSF.